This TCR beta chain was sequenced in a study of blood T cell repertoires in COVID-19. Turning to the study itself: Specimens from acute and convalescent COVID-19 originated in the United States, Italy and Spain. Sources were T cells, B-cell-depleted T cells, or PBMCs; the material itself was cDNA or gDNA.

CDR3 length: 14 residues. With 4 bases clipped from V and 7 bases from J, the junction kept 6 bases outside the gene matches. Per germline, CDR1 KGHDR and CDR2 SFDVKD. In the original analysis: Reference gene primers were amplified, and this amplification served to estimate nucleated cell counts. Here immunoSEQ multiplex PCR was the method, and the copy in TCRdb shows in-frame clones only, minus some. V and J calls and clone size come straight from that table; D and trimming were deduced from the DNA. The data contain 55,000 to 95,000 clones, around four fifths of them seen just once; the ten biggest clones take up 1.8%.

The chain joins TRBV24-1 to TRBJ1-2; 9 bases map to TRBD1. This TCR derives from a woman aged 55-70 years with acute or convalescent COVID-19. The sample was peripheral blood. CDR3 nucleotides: TGTGCCACCAGTGACACACAGGGGGCCGGTGGCTACACCTTC. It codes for CATSDTQGAGGYTF.